Each of the 30 T cell receptor beta chains below was sequenced from the same sample in a study of T cells in Graves' hyperthyroidism and ophthalmopathy. Amplified TCR beta CDR3 regions came from RNA transcripts. HTBI primers drove first-round RT-PCR of the TCR CDR3. Via MiXCR, TCRdb re-called the multiplex PCR reads, giving one row per CDR3 protein. Altogether roughly 300,000 distinct CDR3 sequences are present, approximately 22% being singletons, with the ten largest covering 50%. Specimen: blood. These receptors all come from a woman in her 50s with Graves' hyperthyroidism.

This clonotype was counted a few times. The rearrangement joins TRBV6-2 or TRBV6-3 to TRBJ1-2; no definite D call. The germline V gene encodes CDR1 MNHEY and CDR2 SVGEGT. The CDR3 loop spans 9 amino acids. V dropped 10 bases and J dropped 8 bases, with 8 bases sitting between them. CDR3 in amino acids: CATSPGYTF. The DNA for the CDR3 is TGTGCCACGTCGCCGGGCTACACCTTC.

The V and J genes are TRBV29-1 and TRBJ2-3; D might be TRBD1 or TRBD2, each matching 6 bases. The CDR3 length is 13 residues. Germline lookup yields CDR1 SQVTM and CDR2 ANQGSEA. Trimming cost V 7 bases and J 2 bases, with 13 bases left between them. CDR3: CSGDPGATDTQYF. The DNA for the CDR3 is TGCAGCGGTGACCCGGGGGCCACAGATACGCAGTATTTT.

This clonotype was picked up many times. The genes are TRBV7-2 and TRBJ1-2; the match to TRBD1 covers 9 bases. The V gene end was trimmed by 5 bases and the J gene end by 0 bases; junction bases not matched to a gene: 10. Germline CDR1 is SGHTA and CDR2 is FQGNSA. The CDR3 totals 17 residues. Here the CDR3 reads CASSPRGTGLPNYGYTF. Written as DNA, the CDR3 is TGTGCCAGCAGCCCCCGAGGGACAGGGCTTCCTAACTATGGCTACACCTTC.

In this sample, this clonotype turned up many times. The chain recombines TRBV27 with TRBJ2-3; 11 nucleotides match TRBD2. In germline, CDR1 is MNHEY, CDR2 SMNVEV (reference sequence). The trim removed 4 bases at V and 2 bases at J, leaving 2 bases unmatched. This CDR3 is built from 15 residues. CDR3: CASSSSGRFTDTQYF. The CDR3 DNA is TGTGCCAGCAGTTCTAGCGGGAGGTTCACAGATACGCAGTATTTT.

This clonotype has just a few counts. The chain carries TRBV6-1 and TRBJ1-4, with D perhaps TRBD1 (5 bases). Germline CDR1 MNHNS, CDR2 SASEGT. There are 15 residues in the CDR3. V shed 5 bases and J shed 0 bases, with 10 bases lying between them. This CDR3 reads CASSLLGPTNEKLFF. CDR3 DNA sequence: TGTGCCAGCAGTCTCCTGGGGCCAACTAATGAAAAACTGTTTTTT.

This clonotype was seen repeatedly, ten times or more. The chain uses TRBV4-1 and TRBJ2-3, with 9 bases fitting TRBD1. CDR3 length: 14 residues. The V gene end was trimmed by 3 bases and the J gene end by 3 bases; junction bases not matched to a gene: 1. CDR1 and CDR2 (germline): MGHRA, YSYEKL. CDR3 amino acids: CASSQDRGTDTQYF. DNA of the CDR3: TGCGCCAGCAGCCAGGACAGGGGAACAGATACGCAGTATTTT.

The V gene is TRBV15, the J gene TRBJ2-3; TRBD2 might be the D (5 bases). Germline loops: CDR1 LNHNV, CDR2 YYDKDF (reference sequence). The CDR3 has 15 residues. With 0 bases removed from V and 7 bases from J, the gap between germline ends came to 14 bases. The CDR3 protein is CATSRDRYSGNTQYF. The CDR3, as DNA: TGTGCCACCAGCAGAGATCGATATTCGGGAAATACGCAGTATTTT. The full variable domain, in which reference TRBV15 and TRBJ2-3 provide the parts outside the CDR3, is DAMVIQNPRYQVTQFGKPVTLSCSQTLNHNVMYWYQQKSSQAPKLLFHYYDKDFNNEADTPDNFQSRRPNTSFCFLDIRSPGLGDTAMYLCATSRDRYSGNTQYFGPGTRLTVL.

The chain has TRBV5-1 and TRBJ2-5, with D uncertain. This CDR3 comprises 15 residues. Germline CDR1 is SGHRS and CDR2 is YFSETQ. The V gene lost 0 bases and the J gene lost 3 bases, with 12 bases spanning the gap. This CDR3 reads CASSLVQIGEETQYF. As DNA, the CDR3 is TGCGCCAGCAGCTTGGTGCAGATAGGAGAAGAGACCCAGTACTTC.

Note on this clonotype: The junction does not match germline at one end; this may be a read error. The V call is TRBV10-3, the J call TRBJ2-5; TRBD1 agrees at 8 bases. CDR3 length equals 15 residues. From germline, CDR1 is ENHRY and CDR2 SYGVKD. The CDR3 DNA is TGTGCCATCAGTGACCAGGGGGCCTTACAAGAGGCCCAGTACTTC. Translated: CAISDQGALQEAQYF.

In its sample, this clonotype was seen many times. J is TRBJ1-5 and V is TRBV30, with D unresolved. The CDR3 loop spans 10 amino acids. The germline CDR1 and CDR2 sequences are GTSNPN and SVGIG (reference sequence). V was pared by 5 bases and J by 4 bases, with 3 bases between. The CDR3 loop reads CAWVNQPQHF. The CDR3 region has the DNA TGTGCCTGGGTTAATCAGCCCCAGCATTTT.

This clonotype was detected ten times or more. The CDR3 sequence: CASSFRTEQETQYF. The CDR3 region has the DNA TGTGCCAGCAGCTTTAGGACAGAGCAAGAGACCCAGTACTTC. The chain employs TRBV7-9 and TRBJ2-5, with D perhaps matching TRBD1 (6 bases). The CDR3 covers 14 residues. In germline, CDR1 is SEHNR, CDR2 FQNEAQ (reference sequence). The V and J ends lost 3 bases and 2 bases respectively, with 10 bases between them. Based on the CDR3 plus reference TRBV7-9 and TRBJ2-5, the full variable domain is DTGVSQNPRHKITKRGQNVTFRCDPISEHNRLYWYRQTLGQGPEFLTYFQNEAQLEKSRLLSDRFSAERPKGSFSTLEIQRTEQGDSAMYLCASSFRTEQETQYFGPGTRLLVL.

This clonotype was seen at least ten times. The chain uses TRBV12-3 or TRBV12-4 and TRBJ2-3, with TRBD2 as a possible D gene (5 bases). V was shortened by 8 bases and J by 3 bases, with 15 bases between the two germline ends. The CDR3 contains 14 residues. The CDR3: CASGKTSWTDTQYF. CDR3 DNA: TGTGCCAGCGGAAAAACTAGTTGGACAGATACGCAGTATTTT.

This clonotype appeared many times. The chain recombines TRBV28 with TRBJ2-7, with TRBD2 matching 14 bases. This CDR3 is 15 amino acids long. Per the germline V gene, CDR1 is MDHEN and CDR2 is SYDVKM. V gave up 6 bases and J gave up 1 base; unmatched junction bases: 2. Here the CDR3 reads CASRRLAGGSYEQYF. CDR3 DNA: TGTGCCAGCAGGAGACTAGCGGGAGGGTCCTACGAGCAGTACTTC.

This CDR3 reads CASSSNTDRDRNSPLHF. For the CDR3, the DNA is TGTGCCAGCAGCTCAAACACAGACAGGGACCGAAATTCACCCCTCCACTTT. V is TRBV7-2 and J is TRBJ1-6, with 7 bases lining up with TRBD1. J gave up 7 bases and V 4 bases, and 13 bases lay outside the gene matches. The CDR3 totals 17 residues. Germline-derived CDR1 and CDR2 are SGHTA and FQGNSA.

In this sample, this clonotype turned up many times. CDR3 coding DNA: TGTGCCAGCAGTTTTTCGGGCAGGGTGGGCACCATATATTTT. As protein: CASSFSGRVGTIYF. The chain links TRBV12-3 or TRBV12-4 to TRBJ1-3, with D perhaps matching TRBD1 (5 bases). The ends were cut back, 3 bases at V and 9 bases at J, with 15 bases in the middle. The CDR3 has 14 residues.

Points on this clonotype: It is likely a read error, because the conserved phenylalanine at the end of the CDR3 is missing. This CDR3 is CASSRPSGGYTS. In DNA, the CDR3 is TGTGCCAGCAGTCGGCCCTCTGGGGGCTACACCTCC. The V gene is TRBV28, the J gene TRBJ1-2; D unresolved. The CDR3 length is 12 residues. Germline V lookup: CDR1 MDHEN, CDR2 SYDVKM. V was pared by 5 bases and J by 8 bases, with 12 bases between.

This clonotype occurred many times. The CDR3 bases are TGTGCCAGCACCGGGACAGGGAAGGAGACCCAGTACTTC. It codes for CASTGTGKETQYF. This sequence joins TRBV7-2 and TRBJ2-5; TRBD1 matches 9 bases. Germline assignment: CDR1 SGHTA and CDR2 FQGNSA. J was trimmed by 5 bases and V by 7 bases; bases with no gene match: 5. This CDR3 contains 13 residues.

The chain employs TRBV2 and TRBJ2-5, with TRBD2 as a possible D gene (6 bases). The germline CDR1 and CDR2 sequences are SNHLY and FYNNEI. This CDR3 is built from 14 residues. V was shortened by 5 bases and J by 5 bases, with 15 bases between the two germline ends. The CDR3 DNA sequence: TGTGCCAGCAGTTATCGGGGGTCCCCCGAGACCCAGTACTTC. Its protein product is CASSYRGSPETQYF.

J is TRBJ1-2 and V is TRBV3-1, with a possible D match to TRBD1 (6 bases). Germline V gene data show CDR1 as LGHDT and CDR2 as YNNKEL (reference sequence). The CDR3 is 15 residues long. The V end was cut by 0 bases, the J end by 5 bases, with 13 bases between. CDR3 nucleotide sequence: TGTGCCAGCAGCCAAGAGGAATGGAGGGGGTATGGCTACACCTTC. It encodes CASSQEEWRGYGYTF.

This clonotype has more than one count but fewer than ten. This rearrangement joins TRBV12-3 or TRBV12-4 to TRBJ1-3; tentatively, D is TRBD1 (6 bases). This CDR3 has 16 amino acids. Trimming left V 5 bases short and J 4 bases short, with 18 bases between. The CDR3 nucleotides are TGTGCCAGCAGTATTAGACAGGCCACTGGAGGAAACACCATATATTTT. Residues: CASSIRQATGGNTIYF.

This clonotype turned up a few times. The chain is built from TRBV19 and TRBJ1-4; 7 bases line up with TRBD1. This CDR3 has 15 amino acids. CDR1 and CDR2 (germline): LNHDA, SQIVND (reference sequence). J was trimmed by 8 bases and V by 4 bases; bases with no gene match: 10. CDR3 nucleotide sequence: TGTGCCAGTAGTACCCGACAGGGTCCACTCGAAAAACTGTTTTTT. This translates into CASSTRQGPLEKLFF.

The chain carries TRBV12-3 or TRBV12-4 and TRBJ2-1; the match to TRBD1 covers 9 bases. This CDR3 has 17 residues. After removal of 7 bases from V and 5 bases from J, the junction contained 15 bases not matched to a gene. The CDR3 region has the DNA TGTGCCAGCACTTGGGGGACAGGGTCCCTTAAAGACAATGAGCAGTTCTTC. The encoded protein is CASTWGTGSLKDNEQFF.

This clonotype was seen a few times. The V gene is TRBV14, the J gene TRBJ2-4; unclear D gene. Germline-derived CDR1 and CDR2 are SGHDN and FVKESK. V lost 2 bases, J lost 3 bases, and 2 bases lay in between. The CDR3 runs 12 residues. The CDR3 nucleotides read TGTGCCAGCAGCCAACTCAAAAACATTCAGTACTTC. Translating it yields CASSQLKNIQYF.

This clonotype has only a few counts. This sequence joins TRBV2 and TRBJ2-2, with TRBD1 identical over 8 bases. Looked up from germline, CDR1 is SNHLY and CDR2 is FYNNEI. Germline trimming cut 9 bases from V and 2 bases from J; bases unmatched to any gene: 11. The CDR3 is made up of 16 amino acids. The CDR3 DNA follows: TGTGCCAGTAGTTCCCACAGGGGGGTAAACACCGGGGAGCTGTTTTTT. Protein: CASSSHRGVNTGELFF.

The J gene is TRBJ1-5, the V gene TRBV20-1; D call uncertain. The CDR3 sequence is 15 residues long. Germline-derived CDR1 and CDR2 are DFQATT and SNEGSKA (reference sequence). The germline V and J ends were trimmed by 0 bases and 2 bases, with 11 bases remaining between them. CDR3 residues: CSARDRRRGNQPQHF. In nucleotides, the CDR3 is TGCAGTGCTAGAGATCGTCGCCGAGGCAATCAGCCCCAGCATTTT.

J is TRBJ2-1 and V is TRBV6-1; 8 bases line up with TRBD1. J lost 2 bases, V lost 5 bases, and 14 bases had no gene match. There are 18 residues in the CDR3. The germline V gene has CDR1 MNHNS and CDR2 SASEGT. The CDR3 coding sequence is TGTGCCAGCAGTTCCGCATTTCCGGGACAGGATACCTACAATGAGCAGTTCTTC. This translates into CASSSAFPGQDTYNEQFF.

This clonotype was detected ten times or more. The rearrangement joins TRBV3-1 to TRBJ2-2, with 8 bases identical to TRBD2. CDR3 size: 15 residues. Trimming took 1 base from V and 6 from J; bases not matched to a gene: 4. Germline V gene sequence: CDR1 LGHDT, CDR2 YNNKEL (reference sequence). In DNA form, the CDR3 reads TGTGCCAGCAGCCAAGTGGCGGGGGGCTCCGGGGAGCTGTTTTTT. Its protein is CASSQVAGGSGELFF.

This clonotype was seen repeatedly, ten times or more. The genes are TRBV5-1 and TRBJ1-2; TRBD1 matches at 7 bases. In germline, CDR1 is SGHRS, CDR2 YFSETQ. Trimming removed 4 bases from V and 5 bases from J; junction bases left unmatched: 5. The CDR3 runs 13 residues. The CDR3 here is CASSPDRTYGYTF. The DNA of the CDR3 is TGCGCCAGCAGCCCGGACAGGACGTATGGCTACACCTTC.

This clonotype was observed many times. The chain carries TRBV11-3 and TRBJ2-1; D not resolved. The V gene's germline CDR1 is SGHNT and CDR2 YENEEA. The CDR3 sequence is 12 residues long. The V gene lost 0 bases and the J gene lost 10 bases, with 7 bases spanning the gap. The CDR3 loop reads CASSLDKREQFF. The CDR3 region has the DNA TGTGCCAGCAGCTTAGATAAGAGGGAGCAGTTCTTC.

This chain joins TRBV20-1 and TRBJ2-1; D not resolved. Trimming stripped 5 bases from V and 3 bases from J, with 11 bases between. Per the germline V gene, CDR1 is DFQATT and CDR2 is SNEGSKA (reference sequence). The CDR3 is made up of 13 amino acids. CDR3 sequence (DNA): TGCAGTGCTTTACCCCCTAACTACAATGAGCAGTTCTTC. Encoded protein: CSALPPNYNEQFF.